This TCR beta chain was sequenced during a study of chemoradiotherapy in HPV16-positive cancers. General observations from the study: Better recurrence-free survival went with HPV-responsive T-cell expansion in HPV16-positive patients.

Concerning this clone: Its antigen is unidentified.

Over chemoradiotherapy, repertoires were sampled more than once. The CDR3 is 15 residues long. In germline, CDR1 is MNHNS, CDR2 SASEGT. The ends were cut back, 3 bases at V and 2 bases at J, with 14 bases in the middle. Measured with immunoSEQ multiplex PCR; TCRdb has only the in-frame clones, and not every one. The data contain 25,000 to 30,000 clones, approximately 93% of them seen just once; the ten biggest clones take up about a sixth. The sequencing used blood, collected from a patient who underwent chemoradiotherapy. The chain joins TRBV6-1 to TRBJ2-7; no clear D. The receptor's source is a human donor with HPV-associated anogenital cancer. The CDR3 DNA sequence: TGTGCCAGCAGTGAGCCATTCGGACGGGCCTACGAGCAGTACTTC. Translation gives CASSEPFGRAYEQYF.